The source of this T cell receptor (beta chain) is a study of cytomegalovirus exposure and HLA in healthy donors. Across the whole study: According to later analysis, the same platform produced the roughly 120 validation and about 630 first-cohort repertoires.

Separation from the approximately 720-subject first cohort characterized the roughly 120-subject validation cohort, to which the donors belonged. Details on this clone: Antigen specificity is unknown.

Libraries were prepared by immunoSEQ multiplex PCR; TCRdb keeps only in-frame clonotypes and omits some of them. Of approximately 150,000 clones in the sample, approximately 86% were seen once. The study's findings and limits: Cytomegalovirus status, reportedly, was diagnosed with high specificity and sensitivity by the classifier. Rare sequences made up most TCRs, while some public TCRs were found in many donors.

Material for sequencing was PBMCs. The source is a man aged 18 to 35 in good health and CMV-seropositive.

CDR3 protein: CASRPTGSFYGYTF. CDR3 bases: TGTGCCAGCAGACCAACAGGGAGCTTTTATGGCTACACCTTC. The rearrangement links TRBV7-9 to TRBJ1-2, with D possibly TRBD1 on 6 matching bases. Germline lookup yields CDR1 SEHNR and CDR2 FQNEAQ (reference sequence). Trimming took 6 bases from V and 5 from J, leaving 16 bases between them. The CDR3 covers 14 residues.